This T cell receptor beta chain was captured in a study of T cell responses to AZD1222 COVID-19 vaccine. Worth noting for this clone: No antigen is known for it.

This table comes from immunoSEQ multiplex PCR, and its TCRdb copy is limited to in-frame clones, with some not included. The sample carries about 270,000 clones, almost 95% recorded once. Study-level results: It was only after the peak T cell response that any repertoires were sampled. It was only a handful of AZD1222 recipients who were seropositive at baseline. Nearly half of spike-specific TCRs reportedly target variant regions that are unmutated in the B.1.351 and B.1.1.7 variants.

Pooled together were second doses at about 4 or about 12 weeks. The TCR originated in an adult who received the AZD1222 COVID-19 vaccine. The sample was peripheral blood, taken 28 days after the second AZD1222 dose.

The CDR3 loop is CASSLARGNEQFF. The DNA for the CDR3 is TGTGCCAGCAGCTTGGCTCGGGGAAATGAGCAGTTCTTC. The genes are TRBV5-4 and TRBJ2-1; D possibly corresponds to TRBD2 (5 bases). The CDR3 loop spans 13 amino acids. The ends were cut back, 0 bases at V and 7 bases at J, with 8 bases in the middle. Germline V CDR1 and CDR2: SGHNT, YYREEE (reference sequence).